The next 21 T cell receptor beta chains were all read from a single sample in a study. MiXCR was run by TCRdb on the 5' RACE reads, yielding one entry per CDR3 protein. The table shows approximately 37,000 distinct CDR3 sequences, with 15% to 20% occurring only once. Sequencing input: naive CD4+ T cells sorted from a lymph node. This sample's subset: naive CD4+ T cells, CD4+CD45RA+CD25-. All receptors derive from a female donor with breast cancer.

Comment on this clonotype: The junction does not match germline at one end; this may be a read error. The chain employs TRBV5-1 and TRBJ2-1; tentatively, D is TRBD1 or TRBD2 (5 bases each). The length of the CDR3 is 15 residues. From germline, CDR1 is SGHRS and CDR2 YFSETQ. Written as DNA, the CDR3 is TGCGCCAGTAGCTTCCTCGGGACCTCTTACAATGAGCGGTTCTTC. Its protein is CASSFLGTSYNERFF.

This chain connects TRBV20-1 to TRBJ2-7; TRBD1 agrees at 8 bases. Germline values: CDR1 DFQATT, CDR2 SNEGSKA (reference sequence). The CDR3 covers 13 residues. The junction had 8 bases not matched to a gene; V was cut back by 7 bases and J by 3 bases. In DNA, the CDR3 is TGCAGTGTCTTGTCGGGACAGGACTACGAGCAGTACTTC. Protein sequence: CSVLSGQDYEQYF.

This clonotype was counted at least ten times. This chain joins TRBV5-1 and TRBJ2-1; D could derive from TRBD1 or TRBD2 (5 bases each). Per germline, CDR1 SGHRS and CDR2 YFSETQ. V gave up 7 bases and J gave up 8 bases, with 19 bases separating them. The CDR3 is 14 residues long. For the CDR3, the DNA is TGCGCCAGCCGGCCGGGACCACGGACCGATGAGCAGTTCTTC. Amino acid sequence: CASRPGPRTDEQFF.

There are many counts of this clonotype. The chain is built from TRBV7-2 and TRBJ1-1; D gene ambiguous. The CDR3 runs to 14 residues. Trimming took 7 bases from V and 2 from J, leaving 14 bases between them. CDR1 and CDR2 (germline): SGHTA, FQGNSA. Here the CDR3 DNA reads TGTGCCAGCACCCAATCCCCTATTAACACTGAAGCTTTCTTT. Translating gives CASTQSPINTEAFF.

The chain carries TRBV6-1 and TRBJ1-1; TRBD1 agrees at 7 bases. This CDR3 region has 17 residues. Germline V gene data show CDR1 as MNHNS and CDR2 as SASEGT. V was pared by 4 bases and J by 3 bases, with 14 bases of the junction left unmatched. The CDR3 bases are TGTGCCAGCAGTGGAAAGGGTGGAGACAGGGTGGACACTGAAGCTTTCTTT. Translation gives CASSGKGGDRVDTEAFF.

The table lists this clonotype with a few counts. The chain joins TRBV12-3 or TRBV12-4 to TRBJ1-2, with a tentative D call TRBD1 (6 bases). The ends were cut back, 10 bases at V and 8 bases at J, with 17 bases in the middle. The CDR3 extends over 12 amino acids. The CDR3 coding sequence is TGTGCCATCCTCCACAGGGTGCAAGGCTACACCTTC. It specifies CAILHRVQGYTF.

The table lists this clonotype with a few counts. It may be a read error: a sequence one base away is much more abundant. The rearrangement uses TRBV7-2 and TRBJ2-1; a possible D gene is TRBD2 (5 bases). Germline V lookup: CDR1 SGHTA, CDR2 FQGNSA. The CDR3 is 13 residues long. The CDR3 sequence: CAKGDYLHNEQCF. DNA of the CDR3: TGTGCCAAGGGAGACTACCTCCACAATGAGCAGTGCTTC. Full variable domain (remainder filled in from reference TRBV7-2 and TRBJ2-1): GAGVSQSPSNKVTEKGKDVELRCDPISGHTALYWYRQSLGQGLEFLIYFQGNSAPDKSGLPSDRFSAERTGGSVSTLTIQRTQQEDSAVYLCAKGDYLHNEQCFGPGTRLTVL.

The gene calls are TRBV11-2 and TRBJ2-3, with 9 bases aligning to TRBD1. Germline V CDR1 and CDR2: SGHAT, FQNNGV. Trimming removed 2 bases from V and 1 base from J; junction bases left unmatched: 4. This CDR3 is 16 amino acids long. The CDR3 loop reads CASSLSRTGGTDTQYF. CDR3 sequence (DNA): TGTGCCAGCAGCTTATCGAGGACAGGGGGCACAGATACGCAGTATTTT.

This clonotype was seen a few times. The CDR3: CASSNRGPLSNEQFF. The CDR3 bases are TGTGCCAGCAGTAACCGGGGCCCCCTTTCCAATGAGCAGTTCTTC. The chain combines TRBV28 with TRBJ2-1; D might be TRBD1 or TRBD2, each matching 5 bases. Germline CDR1 MDHEN, CDR2 SYDVKM. V dropped 5 bases and J dropped 6 bases, with 17 bases sitting between them. CDR3 length: 15 residues.

In this sample, this clonotype turned up a few times. The genes are TRBV4-1 and TRBJ1-1; 8 bases fit TRBD1. This CDR3 is built from 16 residues. The ends lost 1 base at V and 0 bases at J; junction bases unmatched: 4. Germline-derived CDR1 and CDR2 are MGHRA and YSYEKL. CDR3 sequence: CASSQGPDRVNTEAFF. The CDR3 coding sequence is TGCGCCAGCAGCCAAGGGCCGGACAGGGTGAACACTGAAGCTTTCTTT.

The V and J genes are TRBV20-1 and TRBJ2-3; the D is unclear. Trimming took 5 bases from V and 2 from J, leaving 11 bases between them. Germline V gene data show CDR1 as DFQATT and CDR2 as SNEGSKA (reference sequence). The CDR3 loop spans 13 amino acids. The CDR3 sequence: CSASPFVTDTQYF. CDR3 sequence (DNA): TGCAGTGCTTCTCCCTTTGTCACAGATACGCAGTATTTT.

This clonotype showed up many times. The chain employs TRBV5-1 and TRBJ2-7, with 7 bases identical to TRBD1. Germline V CDR1 and CDR2: SGHRS, YFSETQ. CDR3 length equals 15 residues. The trim removed 4 bases at V and 3 bases at J, leaving 10 bases unmatched. The DNA of the CDR3 is TGCGCCAGCAGCCCCGCCGGGACAGACGTCTACGAGCAGTACTTC. It is translated as CASSPAGTDVYEQYF.

At least ten counts were recorded for this clonotype. This sequence joins TRBV6-5 and TRBJ1-4, with 7 bases lining up with TRBD1. The V and J ends lost 4 bases and 8 bases, in that order; junction bases with no gene match: 7. Germline CDR1 and CDR2: MNHEY and SVGAGI. The CDR3 consists of 14 residues. In nucleotides, the CDR3 is TGTGCCAGCAGTTCTGCAGGGGGAAGAGAAAAACTGTTTTTT. As protein: CASSSAGGREKLFF.

The chain combines TRBV14 with TRBJ2-3; 7 bases map to TRBD1. V shed 1 base, J shed 5 bases, and the junction held 3 bases outside the gene matches. Germline V gives CDR1 SGHDN, CDR2 FVKESK. CDR3 length: 14 amino acids. As DNA, the CDR3 is TGTGCCAGCAGCCAAGGGTCAGGGGGAGATACGCAGTATTTT. Its protein is CASSQGSGGDTQYF.

The V gene is TRBV4-2, the J gene TRBJ1-1; no clear D. CDR1 is LGHNA and CDR2 is YNFKEQ in the germline V gene. V gave up 0 bases and J gave up 7 bases, with 9 bases separating them. This CDR3 is 13 amino acids long. CDR3 amino acids: CASSQDLGREAFF. The CDR3 DNA reads TGTGCCAGCAGCCAAGATTTAGGGCGTGAAGCTTTCTTT.

There are a few counts of this clonotype. The chain is built from TRBV4-2 and TRBJ1-6; 8 positions agree with TRBD1. The V gene end was trimmed by 2 bases and the J gene end by 7 bases; junction bases not matched to a gene: 4. This CDR3 comprises 15 residues. In germline, CDR1 is LGHNA, CDR2 YNFKEQ. Here the CDR3 DNA reads TGTGCCAGCAGCCAACAGACAGGGGTGAATTCACCCCTCCACTTT. Translating it yields CASSQQTGVNSPLHF.

This clonotype came up a few times. This rearrangement joins TRBV6-5 to TRBJ2-1; 7 bases align to TRBD1. Per the germline V gene, CDR1 is MNHEY and CDR2 is SVGAGI. The trim removed 5 bases at V and 1 base at J, leaving 5 bases unmatched. The CDR3 totals 15 residues. CDR3 nucleotide sequence: TGTGCCAGCAGTCCTACAGGGGCGTCCTACAATGAGCAGTTCTTC. This gives the protein CASSPTGASYNEQFF.

The sample holds many counts of this clonotype. The rearrangement joins TRBV20-1 to TRBJ2-3; the match to TRBD2 covers 11 bases. J was trimmed by 2 bases and V by 5 bases; bases with no gene match: 12. The CDR3 length is 17 residues. The germline CDR1 and CDR2 sequences are DFQATT and SNEGSKA (reference sequence). CDR3 bases: TGCAGTGCTCCGTCTTTTAGCGGGAGGGACTACACAGATACGCAGTATTTT. It codes for CSAPSFSGRDYTDTQYF.

This clonotype occurred many times. The chain couples TRBV5-1 to TRBJ2-3; 8 nucleotides match TRBD2. CDR3 length: 15 amino acids. J gave up 4 bases and V 7 bases, and 11 bases lay outside the gene matches. In germline, CDR1 is SGHRS, CDR2 YFSETQ. In DNA, the CDR3 is TGCGCCAGCGAAGAATCTAGCGGGTTCGCAGATACGCAGTATTTT. Its translation is CASEESSGFADTQYF.

J is TRBJ1-5 and V is TRBV9; D gene unclear. Germline CDR1 SGDLS, CDR2 YYNGEE. The CDR3 spans 15 residues. Trimming shortened V by 2 bases and J by 6 bases, and 15 bases separated the two germline ends. CDR3: CASSVSAVGGQPQHF. The CDR3 DNA reads as TGTGCCAGCAGCGTTAGCGCAGTTGGTGGTCAGCCCCAGCATTTT.

This clonotype was detected only a few times. This chain joins TRBV5-1 and TRBJ1-1, with D maybe TRBD1 (5 bases). The CDR3 contains 15 residues. V lost 4 bases and J 6 bases, leaving 19 bases between the germline ends. Germline CDR1 is SGHRS and CDR2 is YFSETQ. The chain's CDR3 is CASSRGRDGGPEAFF. CDR3 DNA: TGCGCCAGCAGCAGGGGCCGAGACGGAGGCCCTGAAGCTTTCTTT. Full variable domain (outside the CDR3, taken from reference TRBV5-1 and TRBJ1-1): KAGVTQTPRYLIKTRGQQVTLSCSPISGHRSVSWYQQTPGQGLQFLFEYFSETQRNKGNFPGRFSGRQFSNSRSEMNVSTLELGDSALYLCASSRGRDGGPEAFFGQGTRLTVV.